This TCR beta chain was sequenced in a study of blood T cell repertoires in COVID-19. Study background: COVID-19 samples from acute and convalescent phases originated in the United States, Italy and Spain. T cells, B-cell-depleted T cells, or PBMCs supplied cDNA or gDNA.

In the original analysis: Nucleated cell number was recorded as an estimate derived from reference gene primer amplification. This table comes from immunoSEQ multiplex PCR, and its TCRdb copy is limited to in-frame clones, with some not included. The D gene and trimming were derived from the DNA, and the V and J assignments and clone size from that table. The table has about 290,000 clones, around 81% seen once. The CDR3 runs to 16 residues. CDR1 is SEHNR and CDR2 is FQNEAQ in the germline V gene (reference sequence). The V gene lost 3 bases and the J gene lost 3 bases, with 14 bases spanning the gap.

The origin of this receptor is a woman aged 45 to 65 with active or convalescent COVID-19. The sequencing sample was made of peripheral blood. V usage is TRBV7-9 and J usage is TRBJ2-2; D possibly corresponds to TRBD2 (5 bases). CDR3 bases: TGTGCCAGCAGCTTCCGTAGACGGGGAGACACCGGGGAGCTGTTTTTT. This translates into CASSFRRRGDTGELFF.